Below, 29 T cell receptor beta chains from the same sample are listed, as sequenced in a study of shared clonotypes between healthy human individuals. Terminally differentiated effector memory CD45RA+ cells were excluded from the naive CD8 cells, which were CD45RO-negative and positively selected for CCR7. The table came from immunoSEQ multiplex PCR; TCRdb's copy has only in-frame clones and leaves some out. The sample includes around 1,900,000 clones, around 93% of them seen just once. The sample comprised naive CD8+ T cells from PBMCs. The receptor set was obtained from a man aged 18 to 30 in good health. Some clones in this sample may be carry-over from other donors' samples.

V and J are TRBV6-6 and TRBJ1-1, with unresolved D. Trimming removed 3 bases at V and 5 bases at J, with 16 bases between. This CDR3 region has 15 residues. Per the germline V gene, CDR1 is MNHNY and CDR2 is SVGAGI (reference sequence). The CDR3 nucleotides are TGTGCCAGCAGTTATGATATGAACAGTTGGACTGAAGCTTTCTTT. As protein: CASSYDMNSWTEAFF.

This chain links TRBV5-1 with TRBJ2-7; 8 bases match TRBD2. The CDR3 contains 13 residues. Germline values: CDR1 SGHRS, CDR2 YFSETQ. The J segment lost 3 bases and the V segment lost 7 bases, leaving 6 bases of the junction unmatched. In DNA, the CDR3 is TGCGCCAGCCGCGTTAGCGGGAACTACGAGCAGTACTTC. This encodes CASRVSGNYEQYF.

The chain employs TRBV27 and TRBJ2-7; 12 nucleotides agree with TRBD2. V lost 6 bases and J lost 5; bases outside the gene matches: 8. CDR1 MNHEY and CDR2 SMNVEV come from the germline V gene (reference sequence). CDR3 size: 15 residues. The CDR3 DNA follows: TGTGCCAGCAGAGAGGGACTAGCGGGCGTCCACGAGCAGTACTTC. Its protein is CASREGLAGVHEQYF.

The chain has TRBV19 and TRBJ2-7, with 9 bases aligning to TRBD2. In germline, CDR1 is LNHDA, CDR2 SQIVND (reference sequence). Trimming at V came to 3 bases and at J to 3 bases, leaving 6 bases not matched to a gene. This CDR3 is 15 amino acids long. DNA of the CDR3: TGTGCCAGTAGTATTCTCGCGGGAGGGGACTACGAGCAGTACTTC. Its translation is CASSILAGGDYEQYF.

CDR3 residues: CASSLDILRDQYF. The CDR3 region has the DNA TGTGCCAGCAGCCTGGACATCCTACGGGACCAGTACTTC. The chain uses TRBV7-9 and TRBJ2-5, with D possibly called TRBD1 or TRBD2 (5 bases each). This CDR3 is 13 amino acids long. Trimming removed 5 bases at V and 10 bases at J, with 17 bases between. Per the germline V gene, CDR1 is SEHNR and CDR2 is FQNEAQ (reference sequence).

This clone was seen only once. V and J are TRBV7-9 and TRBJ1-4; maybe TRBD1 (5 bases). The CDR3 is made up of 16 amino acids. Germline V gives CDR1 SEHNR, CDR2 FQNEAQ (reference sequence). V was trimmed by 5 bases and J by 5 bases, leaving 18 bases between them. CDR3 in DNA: TGTGCCAGCAGCCCCCCCCGTACAGGCCCCAATGAAAAACTGTTTTTT. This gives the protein CASSPPRTGPNEKLFF.

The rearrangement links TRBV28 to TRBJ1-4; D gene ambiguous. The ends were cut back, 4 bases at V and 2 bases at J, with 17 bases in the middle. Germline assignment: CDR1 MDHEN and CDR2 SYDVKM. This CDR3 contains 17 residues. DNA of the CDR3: TGTGCCAGCAGTTCAACGCGGACGGGTTGGACTAATGAAAAACTGTTTTTT. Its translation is CASSSTRTGWTNEKLFF. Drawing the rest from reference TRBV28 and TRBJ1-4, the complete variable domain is DVKVTQSSRYLVKRTGEKVFLECVQDMDHENMFWYRQDPGLGLRLIYFSYDVKMKEKGDIPEGYSVSREKKERFSLILESASTNQTSMYLCASSSTRTGWTNEKLFFGSGTQLSVL.

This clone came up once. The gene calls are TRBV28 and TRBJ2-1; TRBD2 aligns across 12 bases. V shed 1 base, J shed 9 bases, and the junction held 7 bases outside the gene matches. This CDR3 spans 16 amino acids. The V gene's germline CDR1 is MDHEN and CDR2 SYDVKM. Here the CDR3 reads CASSLSSGRAWGEQFF. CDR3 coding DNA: TGTGCCAGCAGTTTATCTAGCGGGAGGGCCTGGGGTGAGCAGTTCTTC.

CDR3 in DNA: TGTGCCAGCAGCTGGGGGCCTAGCGTTGAGCAGTTCTTC. It is translated as CASSWGPSVEQFF. J is TRBJ2-1 and V is TRBV5-6, with D perhaps given as TRBD1 or TRBD2 (6 bases each). There are 13 residues in the CDR3. Germline lookup yields CDR1 SGHDT and CDR2 YYEEEE. V was shortened by 3 bases and J by 9 bases, with 13 bases between the two germline ends. The full variable domain, in which reference TRBV5-6 and TRBJ2-1 provide the parts outside the CDR3, is DAGVTQSPTHLIKTRGQQVTLRCSPKSGHDTVSWYQQALGQGPQFIFQYYEEEERQRGNFPDRFSGHQFPNYSSELNVNALLLGDSALYLCASSWGPSVEQFFGPGTRLTVL.

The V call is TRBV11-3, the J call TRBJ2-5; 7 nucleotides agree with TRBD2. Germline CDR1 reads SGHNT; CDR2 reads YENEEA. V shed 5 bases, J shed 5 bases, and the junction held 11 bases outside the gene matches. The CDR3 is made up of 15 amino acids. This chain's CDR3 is CASSQRDSLVETQYF. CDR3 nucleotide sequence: TGTGCCAGCAGCCAGCGGGACTCCCTAGTCGAGACCCAGTACTTC.

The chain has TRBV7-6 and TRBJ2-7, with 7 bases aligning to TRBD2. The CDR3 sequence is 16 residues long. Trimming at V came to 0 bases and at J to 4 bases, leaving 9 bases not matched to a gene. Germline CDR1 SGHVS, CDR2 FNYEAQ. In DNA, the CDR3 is TGTGCCAGCAGCTTAGCTCCTGGGGGGGAGGTTTACGAGCAGTACTTC. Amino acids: CASSLAPGGEVYEQYF.

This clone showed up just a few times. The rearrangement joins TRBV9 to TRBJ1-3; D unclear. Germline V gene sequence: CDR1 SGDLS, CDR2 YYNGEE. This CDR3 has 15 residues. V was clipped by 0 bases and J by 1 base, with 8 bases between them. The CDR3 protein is CASSVASGSGNTIYF. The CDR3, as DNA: TGTGCCAGCAGCGTAGCTTCAGGATCTGGAAACACCATATATTTT.

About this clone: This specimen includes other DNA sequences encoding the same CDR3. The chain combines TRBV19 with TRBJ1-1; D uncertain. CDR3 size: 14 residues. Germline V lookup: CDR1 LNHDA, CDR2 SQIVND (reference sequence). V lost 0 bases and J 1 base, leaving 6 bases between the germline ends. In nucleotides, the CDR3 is TGTGCCAGTAGTATAGATTCCGGGAACACTGAAGCTTTCTTT. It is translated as CASSIDSGNTEAFF.

CDR3 protein: CAIPGQGVVDGYTF. CDR3 sequence (DNA): TGCGCCATACCGGGACAGGGTGTAGTTGATGGCTACACCTTC. The rearrangement joins TRBV10-1 to TRBJ1-2; TRBD1 matches at 9 bases. With 10 bases clipped from V and 6 bases from J, the junction kept 12 bases outside the gene matches. There are 14 residues in the CDR3. The germline gives CDR1 WNHNN, CDR2 SYGVQD (reference sequence).

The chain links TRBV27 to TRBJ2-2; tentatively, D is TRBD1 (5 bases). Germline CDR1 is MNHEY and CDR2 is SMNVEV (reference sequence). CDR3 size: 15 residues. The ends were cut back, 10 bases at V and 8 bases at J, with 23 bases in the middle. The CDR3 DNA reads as TGTGCCACCTCGAAGGGGCCGGCTACTAAAGGGGAGCTGTTTTTT. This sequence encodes CATSKGPATKGELFF.

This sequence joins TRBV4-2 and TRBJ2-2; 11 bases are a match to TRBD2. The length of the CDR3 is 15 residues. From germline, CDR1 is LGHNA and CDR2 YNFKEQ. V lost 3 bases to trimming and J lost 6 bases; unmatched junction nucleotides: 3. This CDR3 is CASSQTSGTPGELFF. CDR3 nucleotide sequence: TGTGCCAGCAGCCAGACTAGCGGGACACCCGGGGAGCTGTTTTTT.

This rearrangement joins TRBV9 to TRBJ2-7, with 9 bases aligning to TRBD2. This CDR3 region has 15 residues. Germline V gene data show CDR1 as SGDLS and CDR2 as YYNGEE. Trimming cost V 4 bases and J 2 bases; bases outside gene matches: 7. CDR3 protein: CASSPRLAGPYEQYF. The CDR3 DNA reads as TGTGCCAGCAGCCCCCGCCTAGCGGGACCCTACGAGCAGTACTTC.

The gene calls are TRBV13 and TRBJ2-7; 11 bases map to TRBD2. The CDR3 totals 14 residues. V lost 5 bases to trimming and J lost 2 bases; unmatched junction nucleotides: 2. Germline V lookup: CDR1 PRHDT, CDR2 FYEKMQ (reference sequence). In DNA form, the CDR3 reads TGTGCCAGCAGCCTTAGCGGGAGGGCCTACGAGCAGTACTTC. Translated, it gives CASSLSGRAYEQYF.

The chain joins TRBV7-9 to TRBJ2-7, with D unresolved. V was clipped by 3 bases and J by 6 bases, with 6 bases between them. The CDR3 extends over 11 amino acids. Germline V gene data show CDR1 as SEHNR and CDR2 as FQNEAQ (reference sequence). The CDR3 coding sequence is TGTGCCAGCAGCTTTTTGGGCGAGCAGTACTTC. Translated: CASSFLGEQYF. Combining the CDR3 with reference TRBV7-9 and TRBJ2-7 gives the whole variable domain DTGVSQNPRHKITKRGQNVTFRCDPISEHNRLYWYRQTLGQGPEFLTYFQNEAQLEKSRLLSDRFSAERPKGSFSTLEIQRTEQGDSAMYLCASSFLGEQYFGPGTRLTVT.

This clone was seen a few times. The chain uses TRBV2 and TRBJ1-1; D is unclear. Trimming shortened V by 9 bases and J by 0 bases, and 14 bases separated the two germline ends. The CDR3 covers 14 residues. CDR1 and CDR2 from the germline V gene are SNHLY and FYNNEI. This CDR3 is CARKEKRLNTEAFF. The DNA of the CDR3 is TGTGCCAGAAAAGAAAAAAGACTGAACACTGAAGCTTTCTTT.

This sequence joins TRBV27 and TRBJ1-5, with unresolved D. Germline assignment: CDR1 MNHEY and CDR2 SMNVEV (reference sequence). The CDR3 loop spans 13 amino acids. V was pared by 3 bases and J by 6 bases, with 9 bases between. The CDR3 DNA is TGTGCCAGCAGTTTTGGTCCTGTTCAGCCCCAGCATTTT. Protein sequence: CASSFGPVQPQHF.

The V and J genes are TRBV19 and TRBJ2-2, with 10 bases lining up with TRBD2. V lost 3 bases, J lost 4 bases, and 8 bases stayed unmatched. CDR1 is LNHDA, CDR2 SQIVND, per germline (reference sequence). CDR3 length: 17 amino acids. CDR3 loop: CASSIVLAGAGTGELFF. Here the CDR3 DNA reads TGTGCCAGTAGTATCGTTCTAGCGGGAGCGGGCACCGGGGAGCTGTTTTTT.

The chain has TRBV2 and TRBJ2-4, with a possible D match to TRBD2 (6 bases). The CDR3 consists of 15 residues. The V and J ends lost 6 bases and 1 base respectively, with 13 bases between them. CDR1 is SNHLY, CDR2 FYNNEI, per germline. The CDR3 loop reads CASRTWGVAKNIQYF. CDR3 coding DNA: TGTGCCAGCAGGACGTGGGGGGTGGCCAAAAACATTCAGTACTTC.

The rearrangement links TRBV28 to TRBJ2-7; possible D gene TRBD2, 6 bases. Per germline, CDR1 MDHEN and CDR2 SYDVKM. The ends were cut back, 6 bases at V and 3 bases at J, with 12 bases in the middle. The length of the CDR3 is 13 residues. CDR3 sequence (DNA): TGTGCCAGCAGCCGGGGGAGTTACTACGAGCAGTACTTC. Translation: CASSRGSYYEQYF.

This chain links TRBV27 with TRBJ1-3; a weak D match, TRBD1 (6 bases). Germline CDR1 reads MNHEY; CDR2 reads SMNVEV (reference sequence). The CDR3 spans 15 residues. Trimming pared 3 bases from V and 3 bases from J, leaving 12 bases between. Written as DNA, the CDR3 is TGTGCCAGCAGTTTTAGGGGGTCGTATGGAAACACCATATATTTT. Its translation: CASSFRGSYGNTIYF.

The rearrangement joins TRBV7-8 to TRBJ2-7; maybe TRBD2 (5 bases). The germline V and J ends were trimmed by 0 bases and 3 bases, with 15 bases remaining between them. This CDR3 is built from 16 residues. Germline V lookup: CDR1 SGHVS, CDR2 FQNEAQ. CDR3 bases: TGTGCCAGCAGCTTAGCGAGCCGAGGGAATAGCTACGAGCAGTACTTC. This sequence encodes CASSLASRGNSYEQYF.

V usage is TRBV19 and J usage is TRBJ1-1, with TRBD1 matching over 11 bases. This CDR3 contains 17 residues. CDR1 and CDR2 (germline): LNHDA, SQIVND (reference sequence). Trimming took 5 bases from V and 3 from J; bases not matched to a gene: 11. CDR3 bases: TGTGCCAGTAGTGCCCGGACAGGGGGCACGGGGGACACTGAAGCTTTCTTT. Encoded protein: CASSARTGGTGDTEAFF. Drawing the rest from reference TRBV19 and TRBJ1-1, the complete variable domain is DGGITQSPKYLFRKEGQNVTLSCEQNLNHDAMYWYRQDPGQGLRLIYYSQIVNDFQKGDIAEGYSVSREKKESFPLTVTSAQKNPTAFYLCASSARTGGTGDTEAFFGQGTRLTVV.

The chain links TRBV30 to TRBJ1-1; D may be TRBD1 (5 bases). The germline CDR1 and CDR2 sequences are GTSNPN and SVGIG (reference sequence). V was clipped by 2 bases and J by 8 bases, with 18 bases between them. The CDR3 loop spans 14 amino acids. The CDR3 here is CAWSPGSGTSEAFF. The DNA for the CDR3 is TGTGCCTGGAGTCCAGGGTCAGGGACGTCCGAAGCTTTCTTT. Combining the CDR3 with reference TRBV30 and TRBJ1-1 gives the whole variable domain SQTIHQWPATLVQPVGSPLSLECTVEGTSNPNLYWYRQAAGRGLQLLFYSVGIGQISSEVPQNLSASRPQDRQFILSSKKLLLSDSGFYLCAWSPGSGTSEAFFGQGTRLTVV.

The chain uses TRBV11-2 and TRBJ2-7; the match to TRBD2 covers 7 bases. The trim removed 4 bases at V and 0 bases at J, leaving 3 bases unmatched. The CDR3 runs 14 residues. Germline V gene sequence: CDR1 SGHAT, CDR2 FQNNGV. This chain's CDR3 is CASSSRLASYEQYF. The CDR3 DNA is TGTGCCAGCAGCTCACGACTAGCCTCCTACGAGCAGTACTTC.